The 8 T cell receptor beta chains below were found in one sample sequenced in a study of blood T cell repertoires in COVID-19. Produced via immunoSEQ multiplex PCR; TCRdb's table is partial and in-frame only. The sample carries hundreds of thousands of clones, around 88% recorded once. The sample taken for sequencing was peripheral blood. All receptors come from a woman at least 80 years old with COVID-19, enrolled during active disease.

The chain couples TRBV30 to TRBJ2-7; TRBD2 matches at 8 bases. CDR1 and CDR2 from the germline V gene are GTSNPN and SVGIG (reference sequence). This CDR3 is built from 12 residues. The ends lost 3 bases at V and 7 bases at J; junction bases unmatched: 5. The CDR3 DNA reads as TGTGCCTGGAGGGGGGGCGGGGGGGAGCAGTACTTC. It codes for CAWRGGGGEQYF.

CDR3 nucleotides: TGTGCCAGCAGTTTTTCACGGTCGGACACTGAAGCTTTCTTT. Residues: CASSFSRSDTEAFF. The rearrangement joins TRBV7-9 to TRBJ1-1, with no clear D. CDR1 SEHNR and CDR2 FQNEAQ come from the germline V gene (reference sequence). With 6 bases removed from V and 3 bases from J, the gap between germline ends came to 14 bases. CDR3 length equals 14 residues.

The chain employs TRBV28 and TRBJ1-2; possible D gene TRBD1, 5 bases. Trimming stripped 5 bases from V and 6 bases from J, with 7 bases between. This CDR3 has 11 residues. Germline values: CDR1 MDHEN, CDR2 SYDVKM. CDR3 nucleotides: TGTGCCAGCAGTACAGGAGATGGCTACACCTTC. It translates to CASSTGDGYTF.

This clone has just a few counts. The chain's CDR3 is CSVEGSGGQPQHF. CDR3 DNA: TGCAGCGTTGAAGGGTCGGGGGGTCAGCCCCAGCATTTT. The chain links TRBV29-1 to TRBJ1-5; D is perhaps TRBD1 (5 bases). V shed 1 base and J shed 6 bases, with 10 bases lying between them. Germline loops: CDR1 SQVTM, CDR2 ANQGSEA. This CDR3 is 13 amino acids long.

The genes are TRBV19 and TRBJ1-3; possible D gene TRBD1, 5 bases. V was clipped by 7 bases and J by 2 bases, with 9 bases between them. The CDR3 totals 13 residues. Germline V gene data show CDR1 as LNHDA and CDR2 as SQIVND (reference sequence). The chain's CDR3 is CASKTGPGNTIYF. The CDR3 DNA sequence: TGTGCCAGTAAAACAGGCCCTGGAAACACCATATATTTT.

The V call is TRBV11-2, the J call TRBJ1-1; D is uncertain. Germline CDR1 and CDR2: SGHAT and FQNNGV. With 1 base removed from V and 10 bases from J, the gap between germline ends came to 7 bases. The CDR3 spans 11 residues. Here the CDR3 reads CASSLVGRAFF. DNA for the CDR3: TGTGCCAGCAGCTTAGTCGGTAGAGCTTTCTTT.

V is TRBV5-6 and J is TRBJ1-3; weak D call: TRBD1 (6 bases). V shed 4 bases and J shed 4 bases, with 18 bases lying between them. Germline V CDR1 and CDR2: SGHDT, YYEEEE. The CDR3 loop spans 16 amino acids. The CDR3: CASSSRTELIGNTIYF. The CDR3 region has the DNA TGTGCCAGCAGCAGCAGGACAGAGCTAATAGGAAACACCATATATTTT.

The V gene is TRBV6-5, the J gene TRBJ2-2; 9 positions agree with TRBD1. The CDR3 extends over 14 amino acids. V dropped 8 bases and J dropped 3; count of bases not matched to a gene: 4. Germline V lookup: CDR1 MNHEY, CDR2 SVGAGI. The CDR3 sequence: CASSRTGDTGELFF. CDR3 nucleotides: TGTGCCAGCTCGCGGACAGGGGACACCGGGGAGCTGTTTTTT.